The rows below give T cell receptor beta chains drawn from one sample of a study of blood T cell repertoires in COVID-19. Assay used: immunoSEQ multiplex PCR; TCRdb lists only in-frame clones, some missing. Altogether 450,000 or so clones are present, approximately 90% being singletons, with the ten largest covering roughly 0.78%. Sample: peripheral blood. The receptors here all came from a man aged 18 to 29 with COVID-19, enrolled during active disease. The CDR3 runs from the conserved cysteine through the conserved F or W. D genes are given only for firm matches. Expanded clones get a size class; other rows say once, few or many, or leave the size out.

j_gene,v_gene,abundance,d_gene,CDR3nt,CDR3aa
TRBJ2-2,TRBV7-6,-,TRBD2,TGTGCCAGCAGCACCCGGGGGGCGAACACCGGGGAGCTGTTTTTT,CASSTRGANTGELFF
TRBJ2-1,TRBV7-2,few,-,TGTGCCAGCAGCACCCGACAGGTGTATGAGCAGTTCTTC,CASSTRQVYEQFF
TRBJ2-2,TRBV2,-,TRBD2,TGTGCCAGCCCCACTAGCGGGAGACCGGACACCGGGGAGCTGTTTTTT,CASPTSGRPDTGELFF
TRBJ2-1,TRBV5-1,-,TRBD2,TGCGCCAGCTGGGGGGGCTACAATGAGCAGTTCTTC,CASWGGYNEQFF
TRBJ1-5,TRBV7-9,-,-,TGTGCCAGCAGCCTAACCAATCAGCCCCAGCATTTT,CASSLTNQPQHF
TRBJ1-4,TRBV2,-,-,TGTGCCAGCAGCCTAACAGGGAATAGGGAAAAACTGTTTTTT,CASSLTGNREKLFF
TRBJ2-3,TRBV18,-,-,TGTGCCAGCTCATCAATAGCGGCTAGCACAGATACGCAGTATTTT,CASSSIAASTDTQYF
TRBJ2-7,TRBV6-1,-,TRBD1,TGTGCCAGCAGTGAGGACAGGGGACACTTC,CASSEDRGHF
TRBJ2-7,TRBV7-6,-,-,TGTGCCAGCAGCTTATCCCCGGGAGTAGCTGGGGAGCAGTACTTC,CASSLSPGVAGEQYF
TRBJ1-2,TRBV6-5,-,TRBD1,TGTGCCAGCAGCCAGGGGGCAGCGAATGGCTACACCTTC,CASSQGAANGYTF
TRBJ1-4,TRBV6-5,-,-,TGTGCCAGCAGCCCGACAGGCTCTAATGAAAAACTGTTTTTT,CASSPTGSNEKLFF
TRBJ1-5,TRBV6-6,-,-,TGTGCCAGCAGTCCCGCGGGGAATCAGCCCCAGCATTTT,CASSPAGNQPQHF
TRBJ1-3,TRBV11-2,-,-,TGTGCCAGCAGCTCCGACCCGGGGGGGTCTCCCATATATTTT,CASSSDPGGSPIYF
TRBJ2-2,TRBV13,-,-,TGTGCCAGCAGCTTAGTACTAGCTGGTGAGAACACCGGGGAGCTGTTTTTT,CASSLVLAGENTGELFF
TRBJ2-2,TRBV7-3,-,-,TGTGCCAGCAGCTCCACGCCCTCGGCCCCGGGGACCGGGGAGCTGTTTTTT,CASSSTPSAPGTGELFF
TRBJ1-3,TRBV5-4,once,TRBD1,TGTGCCAGCAGCTTACAGGGGCGGACTAGAAACACCATATATTTT,CASSLQGRTRNTIYF
TRBJ2-1,TRBV27,once,-,TGTGCCAGCAGCAAATACAATGAGCAGTTCTTC,CASSKYNEQFF
TRBJ1-4,TRBV15,-,-,TGTGCCACCAGCAGAGATCACAGGGTAGCTAATGAAAAACTGTTTTTT,CATSRDHRVANEKLFF
TRBJ2-1,TRBV7-9,-,TRBD2,TGTGCCAGCAGCCCCCGTAGCGGGGGCGTTGAGCAGTTCTTC,CASSPRSGGVEQFF
TRBJ2-5,TRBV2,-,TRBD2,TGTGCGGGGACTAGCAATATAGGGAGGACCCAGTACTTC,CAGTSNIGRTQYF
TRBJ1-2,TRBV12-3/TRBV12-4,-,-,TGTGCCAGCAGTTTGGACAGTTTTTATGGCTACACCTTC,CASSLDSFYGYTF
TRBJ1-2,TRBV7-2,-,TRBD1,TGTGCCAGCAGCTCCGGGACAGGGGGCGTGAGGGGCTACACCTTC,CASSSGTGGVRGYTF
TRBJ2-1,TRBV5-4,-,TRBD2,TGTGCCAGCAGCCCACCTAGCGGTCTAGTTTACAATGAGCAGTTCTTC,CASSPPSGLVYNEQFF
TRBJ2-5,TRBV2,few,-,TGTGCCAGCAGTTTTAACTCACTAGAGACCCAGTACTTC,CASSFNSLETQYF
TRBJ2-3,TRBV7-8,-,TRBD2,TGTGCCACCCTACTAGCGGGGGTCACAGATACGCAGTATTTT,CATLLAGVTDTQYF
TRBJ2-2,TRBV24-1,-,-,TGTGCCACCAGTGATTTGTGGGAGGAGTCCGTCGGGGAGCTGTTTTTT,CATSDLWEESVGELFF
TRBJ1-4,TRBV5-6,-,-,TGTGCCAGCAGCTTGATCAGGGCGGAAAAACTGTTTTTT,CASSLIRAEKLFF
TRBJ2-1,TRBV20-1,-,-,TGCAGTGCTAGTTCGACAGTATCCTACAATGAGCAGTTCTTC,CSASSTVSYNEQFF
TRBJ1-2,TRBV3-1/TRBV3-2,-,-,TGTGCCAGCAGCCTGGTGGAGGCTAACTATGGCTACACCTTC,CASSLVEANYGYTF
TRBJ2-1,TRBV27,-,-,TGTGCCAGCAGTCCAAAGGCGAGGTTCAGGGGCAATGAGCAGTTCTTC,CASSPKARFRGNEQFF
TRBJ2-1,TRBV18,-,TRBD1,TGTGCCAGCTCACCACCGGGACAGCCTACCTACAATGAGCAGTTCTTC,CASSPPGQPTYNEQFF
TRBJ2-3,TRBV7-9,-,TRBD2,TGTGCCAGCAGCACGGGACTAGCGGGAGTTACGCAGTATTTT,CASSTGLAGVTQYF
TRBJ2-3,TRBV5-4,-,TRBD1,TGTGCCAGCAGCGTCGACAGGGACCTGGGCACAGATACGCAGTATTTT,CASSVDRDLGTDTQYF
TRBJ2-5,TRBV7-9,-,TRBD1,TGTGCCAGCAGACAGGGGGCTGAGGAGACCCAGTACTTC,CASRQGAEETQYF
TRBJ2-3,TRBV4-1,-,-,TGCGCCAGCAGCCAAGATATGACAGGGCGGGGCACGCAGTATTTT,CASSQDMTGRGTQYF
TRBJ1-2,TRBV18,-,TRBD1,TGTGCCAGCTCACAACCCGGGACAGGCGGGGTCTATGGCTACACCTTC,CASSQPGTGGVYGYTF